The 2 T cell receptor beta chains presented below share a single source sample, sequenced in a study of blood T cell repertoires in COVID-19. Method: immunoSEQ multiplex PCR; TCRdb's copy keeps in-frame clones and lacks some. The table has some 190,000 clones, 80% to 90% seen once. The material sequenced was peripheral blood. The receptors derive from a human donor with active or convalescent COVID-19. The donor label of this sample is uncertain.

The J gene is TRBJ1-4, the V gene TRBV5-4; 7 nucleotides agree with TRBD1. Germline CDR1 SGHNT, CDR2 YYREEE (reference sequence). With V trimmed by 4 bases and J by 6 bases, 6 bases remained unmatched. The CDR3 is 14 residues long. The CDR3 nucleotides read TGTGCCAGCAGCGGGACAGAGATGGATGAAAAACTGTTTTTT. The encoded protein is CASSGTEMDEKLFF.

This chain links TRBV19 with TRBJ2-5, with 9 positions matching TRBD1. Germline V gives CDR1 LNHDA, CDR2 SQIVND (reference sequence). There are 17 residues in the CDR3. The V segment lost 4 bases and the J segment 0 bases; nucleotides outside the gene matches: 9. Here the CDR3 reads CASSTRTGVHYQETQYF. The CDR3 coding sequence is TGTGCCAGTAGTACGAGGACAGGGGTACATTACCAAGAGACCCAGTACTTC.